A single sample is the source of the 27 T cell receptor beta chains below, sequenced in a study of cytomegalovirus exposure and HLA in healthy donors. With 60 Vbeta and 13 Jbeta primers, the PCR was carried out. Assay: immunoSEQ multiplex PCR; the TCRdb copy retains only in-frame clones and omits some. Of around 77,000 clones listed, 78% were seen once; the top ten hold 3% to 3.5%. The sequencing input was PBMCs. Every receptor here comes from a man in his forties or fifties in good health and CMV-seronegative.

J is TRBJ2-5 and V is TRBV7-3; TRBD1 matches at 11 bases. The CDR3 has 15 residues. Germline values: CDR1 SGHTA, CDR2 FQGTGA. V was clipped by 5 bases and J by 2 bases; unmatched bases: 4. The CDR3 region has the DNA TGTGCCAGCAGCACTGGACAGGGGGCACAAGAGACCCAGTACTTC. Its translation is CASSTGQGAQETQYF.

The CDR3 sequence is CASSTTDRGSYNEQFF. The DNA of the CDR3 is TGTGCCAGCAGCACGACCGACAGGGGGTCCTACAATGAGCAGTTCTTC. V is TRBV11-2 and J is TRBJ2-1, with 9 bases that match TRBD1. The trim removed 5 bases at V and 1 base at J, leaving 6 bases unmatched. CDR1 is SGHAT and CDR2 is FQNNGV in the germline V gene. The CDR3 covers 16 residues.

The CDR3 DNA sequence: TGTGCCAGCAGCTGGAGAGCGGGCACTGAAGCTTTCTTT. It yields the protein CASSWRAGTEAFF. The V gene is TRBV11-3, the J gene TRBJ1-1; no clear D. V lost 4 bases, J lost 4 bases, and 10 bases lay in between. The CDR3 extends over 13 amino acids. The V gene's germline CDR1 is SGHNT and CDR2 YENEEA.

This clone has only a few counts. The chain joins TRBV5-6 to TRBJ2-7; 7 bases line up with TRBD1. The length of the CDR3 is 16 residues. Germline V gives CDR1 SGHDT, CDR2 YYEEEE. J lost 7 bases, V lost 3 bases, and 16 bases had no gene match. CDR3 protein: CASSSIRTGISREQYF. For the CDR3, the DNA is TGTGCCAGCAGCTCCATAAGGACAGGAATATCGCGTGAGCAGTACTTC.

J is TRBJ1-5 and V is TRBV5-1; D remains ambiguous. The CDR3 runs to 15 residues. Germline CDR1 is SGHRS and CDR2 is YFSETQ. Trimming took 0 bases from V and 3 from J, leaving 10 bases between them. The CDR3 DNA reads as TGCGCCAGCAGCTTGGCCGGCACAGCCAATCAGCCCCAGCATTTT. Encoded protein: CASSLAGTANQPQHF.

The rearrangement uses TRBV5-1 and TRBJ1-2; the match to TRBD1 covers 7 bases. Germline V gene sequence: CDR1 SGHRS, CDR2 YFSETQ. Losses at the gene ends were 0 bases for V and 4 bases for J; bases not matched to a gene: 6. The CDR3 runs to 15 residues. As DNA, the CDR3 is TGCGCCAGCAGCTTGGCCGGGACAGAGGCCTATGGCTACACCTTC. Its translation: CASSLAGTEAYGYTF.

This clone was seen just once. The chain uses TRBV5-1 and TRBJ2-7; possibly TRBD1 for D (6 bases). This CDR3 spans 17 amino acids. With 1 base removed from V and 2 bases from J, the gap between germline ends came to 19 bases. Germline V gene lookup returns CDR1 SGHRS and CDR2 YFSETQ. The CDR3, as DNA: TGCGCCAGCAGCTTGCCCCGGATTGGACAGAACCCCTACGAGCAGTACTTC. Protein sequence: CASSLPRIGQNPYEQYF.

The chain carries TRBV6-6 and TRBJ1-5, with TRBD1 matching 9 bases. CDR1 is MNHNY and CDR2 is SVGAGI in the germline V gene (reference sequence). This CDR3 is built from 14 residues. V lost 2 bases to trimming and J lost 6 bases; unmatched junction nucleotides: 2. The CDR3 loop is CASSYGTGSQPQHF. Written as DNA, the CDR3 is TGTGCCAGCAGTTACGGGACAGGGAGTCAGCCCCAGCATTTT.

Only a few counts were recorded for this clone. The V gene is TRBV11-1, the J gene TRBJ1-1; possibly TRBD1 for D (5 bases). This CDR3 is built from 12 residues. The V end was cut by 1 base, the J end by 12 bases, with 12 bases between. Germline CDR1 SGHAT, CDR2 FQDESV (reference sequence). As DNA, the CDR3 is TGTGCCAGCAGCTTAGTACCAGGGTATCCTTTCTTT. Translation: CASSLVPGYPFF.

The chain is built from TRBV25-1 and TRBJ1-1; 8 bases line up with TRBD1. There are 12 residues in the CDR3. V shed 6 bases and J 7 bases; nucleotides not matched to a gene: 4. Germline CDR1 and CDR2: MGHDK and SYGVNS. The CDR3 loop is CASSRQGREAFF. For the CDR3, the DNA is TGTGCCAGCAGCAGACAGGGGCGTGAAGCTTTCTTT.

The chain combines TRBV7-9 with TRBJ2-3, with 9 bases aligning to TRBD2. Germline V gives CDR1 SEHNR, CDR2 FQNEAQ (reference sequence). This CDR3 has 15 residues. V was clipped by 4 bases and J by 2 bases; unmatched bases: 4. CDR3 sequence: CASSYSGGHTDTQYF. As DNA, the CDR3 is TGTGCCAGCAGCTATAGCGGGGGACACACAGATACGCAGTATTTT.

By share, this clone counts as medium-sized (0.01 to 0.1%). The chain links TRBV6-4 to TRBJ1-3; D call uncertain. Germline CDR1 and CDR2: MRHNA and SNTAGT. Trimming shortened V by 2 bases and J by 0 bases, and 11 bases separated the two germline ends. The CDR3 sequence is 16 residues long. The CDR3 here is CASSDGLVSSGNTIYF. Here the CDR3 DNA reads TGTGCCAGCAGTGACGGGCTGGTATCCTCTGGAAACACCATATATTTT.

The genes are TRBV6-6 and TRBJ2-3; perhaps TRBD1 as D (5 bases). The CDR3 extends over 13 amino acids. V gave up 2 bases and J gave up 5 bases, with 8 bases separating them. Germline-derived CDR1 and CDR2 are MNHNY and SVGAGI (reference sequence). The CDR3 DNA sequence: TGTGCCAGCAGTTACGTCACAGGAGATACGCAGTATTTT. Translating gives CASSYVTGDTQYF.

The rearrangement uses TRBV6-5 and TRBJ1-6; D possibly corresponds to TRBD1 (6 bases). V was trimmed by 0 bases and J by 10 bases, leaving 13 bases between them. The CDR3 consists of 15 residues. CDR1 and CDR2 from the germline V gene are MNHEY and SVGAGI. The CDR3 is CASSYSKQGRSPLHF. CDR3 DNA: TGTGCCAGCAGTTACTCGAAACAGGGACGGTCACCCCTCCACTTT.

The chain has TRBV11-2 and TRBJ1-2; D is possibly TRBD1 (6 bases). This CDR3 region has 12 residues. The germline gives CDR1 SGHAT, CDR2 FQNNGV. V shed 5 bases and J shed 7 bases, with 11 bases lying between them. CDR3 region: CASSPAGVGYTF. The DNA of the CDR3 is TGTGCCAGCAGCCCTGCAGGGGTTGGCTACACCTTC.

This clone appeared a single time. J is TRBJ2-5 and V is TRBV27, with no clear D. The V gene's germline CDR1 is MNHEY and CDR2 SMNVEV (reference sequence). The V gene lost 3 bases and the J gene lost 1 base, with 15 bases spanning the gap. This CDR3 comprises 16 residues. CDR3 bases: TGTGCCAGCAGTTTCTCCGGCGGTGGCGGCCAAGAGACCCAGTACTTC. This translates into CASSFSGGGGQETQYF.

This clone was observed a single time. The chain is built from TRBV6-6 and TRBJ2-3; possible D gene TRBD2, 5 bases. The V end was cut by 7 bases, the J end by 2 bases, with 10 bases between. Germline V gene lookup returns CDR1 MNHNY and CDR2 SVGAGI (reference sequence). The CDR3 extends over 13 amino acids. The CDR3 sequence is CASIPTNTDTQYF. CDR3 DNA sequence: TGTGCCAGCATTCCGACTAACACAGATACGCAGTATTTT.

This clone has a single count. In DNA form, the CDR3 reads TGTGCCAGCAGCTTAAGGTTCGGGGGCACCGGGGAGCTGTTTTTT. Amino acids: CASSLRFGGTGELFF. The chain carries TRBV7-2 and TRBJ2-2, with D tentatively TRBD2 (6 bases). V gave up 2 bases and J gave up 4 bases, with 11 bases separating them. The CDR3 extends over 15 amino acids. Per germline, CDR1 SGHTA and CDR2 FQGNSA. Full variable domain (missing parts from reference TRBV7-2 and TRBJ2-2): GAGVSQSPSNKVTEKGKDVELRCDPISGHTALYWYRQSLGQGLEFLIYFQGNSAPDKSGLPSDRFSAERTGGSVSTLTIQRTQQEDSAVYLCASSLRFGGTGELFFGEGSRLTVL.

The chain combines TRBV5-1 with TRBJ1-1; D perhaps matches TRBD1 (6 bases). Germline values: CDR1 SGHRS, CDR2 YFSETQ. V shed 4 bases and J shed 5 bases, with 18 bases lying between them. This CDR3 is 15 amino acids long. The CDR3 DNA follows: TGCGCCAGCAGCAGGGGCGGCGAGGGGGGGACTGAAGCTTTCTTT. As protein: CASSRGGEGGTEAFF.

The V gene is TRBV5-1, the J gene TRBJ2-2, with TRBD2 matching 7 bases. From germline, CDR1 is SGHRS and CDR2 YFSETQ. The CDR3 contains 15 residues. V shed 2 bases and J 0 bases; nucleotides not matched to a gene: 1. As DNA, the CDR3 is TGCGCCAGCAGCTTCCTAGCGGCGAACACCGGGGAGCTGTTTTTT. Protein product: CASSFLAANTGELFF. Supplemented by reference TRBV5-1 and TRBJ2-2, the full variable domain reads KAGVTQTPRYLIKTRGQQVTLSCSPISGHRSVSWYQQTPGQGLQFLFEYFSETQRNKGNFPGRFSGRQFSNSRSEMNVSTLELGDSALYLCASSFLAANTGELFFGEGSRLTVL.

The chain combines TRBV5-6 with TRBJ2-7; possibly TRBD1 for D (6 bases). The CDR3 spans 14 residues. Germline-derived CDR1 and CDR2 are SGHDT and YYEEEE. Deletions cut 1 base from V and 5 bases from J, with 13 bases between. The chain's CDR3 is CASSLQGFPHEQYF. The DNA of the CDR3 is TGTGCCAGCAGCTTGCAGGGGTTTCCCCACGAGCAGTACTTC.

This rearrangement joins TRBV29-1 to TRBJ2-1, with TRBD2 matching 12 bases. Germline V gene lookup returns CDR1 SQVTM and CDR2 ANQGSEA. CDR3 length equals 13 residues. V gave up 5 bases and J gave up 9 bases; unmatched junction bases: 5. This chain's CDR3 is CSVRLAGDVEQFF. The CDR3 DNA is TGCAGCGTTAGACTAGCGGGGGACGTTGAGCAGTTCTTC.

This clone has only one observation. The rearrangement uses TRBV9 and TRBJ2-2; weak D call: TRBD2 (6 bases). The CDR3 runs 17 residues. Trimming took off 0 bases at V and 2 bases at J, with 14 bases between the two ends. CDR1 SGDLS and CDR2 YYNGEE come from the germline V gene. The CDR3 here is CASSVVSASANTGELFF. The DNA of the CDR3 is TGTGCCAGCAGCGTAGTGAGTGCTAGCGCAAACACCGGGGAGCTGTTTTTT.

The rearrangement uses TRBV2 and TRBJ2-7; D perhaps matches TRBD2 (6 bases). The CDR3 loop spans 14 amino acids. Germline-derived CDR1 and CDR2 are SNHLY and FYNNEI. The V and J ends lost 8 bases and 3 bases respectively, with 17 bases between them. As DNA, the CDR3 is TGTGCCAGCCGGCTAAGTGCGGGAAACTACGAGCAGTACTTC. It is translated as CASRLSAGNYEQYF.

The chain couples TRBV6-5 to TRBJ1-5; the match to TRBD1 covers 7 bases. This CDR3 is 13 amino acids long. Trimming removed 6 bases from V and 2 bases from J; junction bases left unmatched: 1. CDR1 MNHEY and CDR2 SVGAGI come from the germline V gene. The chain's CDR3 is CASRDRRNQPQHF. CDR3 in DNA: TGTGCCAGCAGGGACAGGCGCAATCAGCCCCAGCATTTT.

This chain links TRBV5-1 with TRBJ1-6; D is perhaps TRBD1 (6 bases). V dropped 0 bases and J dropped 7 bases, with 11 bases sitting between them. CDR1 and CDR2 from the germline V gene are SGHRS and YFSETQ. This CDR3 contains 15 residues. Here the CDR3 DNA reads TGCGCCAGCAGCTTGGAACAGGGAAGGAATTCACCCCTCCACTTT. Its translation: CASSLEQGRNSPLHF.

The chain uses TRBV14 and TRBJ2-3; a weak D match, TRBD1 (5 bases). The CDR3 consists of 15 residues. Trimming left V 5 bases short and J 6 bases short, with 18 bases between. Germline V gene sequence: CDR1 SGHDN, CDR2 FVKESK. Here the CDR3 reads CASSSQASAGDTQYF. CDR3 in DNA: TGTGCCAGCAGCTCACAGGCTTCCGCAGGGGATACGCAGTATTTT.